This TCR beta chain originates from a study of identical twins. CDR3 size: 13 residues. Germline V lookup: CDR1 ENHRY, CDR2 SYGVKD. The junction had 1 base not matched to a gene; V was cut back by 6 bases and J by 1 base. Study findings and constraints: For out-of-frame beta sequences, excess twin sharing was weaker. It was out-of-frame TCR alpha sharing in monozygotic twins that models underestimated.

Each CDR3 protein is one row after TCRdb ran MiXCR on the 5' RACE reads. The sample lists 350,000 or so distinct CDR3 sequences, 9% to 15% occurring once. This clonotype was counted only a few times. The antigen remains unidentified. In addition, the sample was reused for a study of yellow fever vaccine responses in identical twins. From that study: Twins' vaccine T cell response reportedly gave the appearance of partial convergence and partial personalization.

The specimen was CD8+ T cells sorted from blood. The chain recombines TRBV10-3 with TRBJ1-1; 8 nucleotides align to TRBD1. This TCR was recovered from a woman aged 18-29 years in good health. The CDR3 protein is CAIRDRENTEAFF. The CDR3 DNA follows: TGTGCCATCAGGGACAGGGAGAACACTGAAGCTTTCTTT.